The next 18 T cell receptor beta chains were all read from a single sample in a study of blood T cell repertoires in COVID-19. Profiling relied on immunoSEQ multiplex PCR, and the TCRdb table lists in-frame clones only, not all of them. The sample includes 200,000 to 300,000 clones, just under 90% of them seen just once. The specimen sequenced was peripheral blood. These receptors were collected from a woman between 40 and 50 years old with acute or convalescent COVID-19.

The rearrangement uses TRBV27 and TRBJ2-1; 7 bases are a match to TRBD1. V lost 8 bases, J lost 9 bases, and 13 bases stayed unmatched. Germline-derived CDR1 and CDR2 are MNHEY and SMNVEV (reference sequence). This CDR3 has 14 residues. This CDR3 is CASGTGQPLFEQFF. CDR3 sequence (DNA): TGTGCCAGCGGAACGGGACAGCCCTTATTTGAGCAGTTCTTC.

The V gene is TRBV27, the J gene TRBJ1-1, with no clear D. Germline CDR1 MNHEY, CDR2 SMNVEV (reference sequence). This CDR3 spans 14 amino acids. V was cut by 4 bases and J by 1 base, with 10 bases left in between. CDR3 protein: CASSSRRQNTEAFF. CDR3 bases: TGTGCCAGCAGTTCTCGACGACAGAACACTGAAGCTTTCTTT.

CDR3 sequence (DNA): TGTGCCAGCAGCCCCAGTCAGGGGGCGAATCAGCCCCAGCATTTT. This sequence encodes CASSPSQGANQPQHF. This chain links TRBV7-7 with TRBJ1-5; 8 bases line up with TRBD1. Germline CDR1 SSHAT, CDR2 FNYEAQ (reference sequence). V lost 5 bases to trimming and J lost 4 bases; unmatched junction nucleotides: 7. The CDR3 length is 15 residues.

The chain joins TRBV2 to TRBJ1-2; a weak D match, TRBD1 (5 bases). The germline V and J ends were trimmed by 8 bases and 4 bases, with 17 bases remaining between them. The CDR3 length is 14 residues. Germline V gives CDR1 SNHLY, CDR2 FYNNEI. CDR3 amino acids: CASHKDRNPYGYTF. The DNA for the CDR3 is TGTGCCAGCCATAAAGACAGAAACCCCTATGGCTACACCTTC.

The chain has TRBV18 and TRBJ1-3; TRBD1 matches 9 bases. V gave up 3 bases and J gave up 6 bases; unmatched junction bases: 6. Germline V CDR1 and CDR2: KGHSH, LQKENI. The CDR3 consists of 15 residues. The CDR3 is CASSPLDRGANTIYF. CDR3 DNA sequence: TGTGCCAGCTCACCCCTGGACAGGGGTGCAAACACCATATATTTT.

V and J are TRBV9 and TRBJ2-5; TRBD2 is a possible D gene (7 bases). CDR1 and CDR2 (germline): SGDLS, YYNGEE. V was cut by 5 bases and J by 5 bases, with 16 bases left in between. The CDR3 runs 14 residues. Here the CDR3 DNA reads TGTGCCAGCAGTGCCTCTGAGGGGGGGGAGACCCAGTACTTC. Encoded protein: CASSASEGGETQYF.

V is TRBV10-2 and J is TRBJ1-4; 12 bases are shared with TRBD1. The junction had 4 bases not matched to a gene; V was cut back by 4 bases and J by 7 bases. Germline CDR1 reads WSHSY; CDR2 reads SAAADI. This CDR3 is 15 amino acids long. CDR3 region: CASSGGQGAREKLFF. As DNA, the CDR3 is TGCGCCAGCAGTGGGGGACAGGGGGCGCGTGAAAAACTGTTTTTT.

This clone was seen only once. This CDR3 is CSVVAPQNTEAFF. In nucleotides, the CDR3 is TGCAGCGTTGTGGCCCCGCAAAACACTGAAGCTTTCTTT. V usage is TRBV29-1 and J usage is TRBJ1-1; D gene unclear. Germline lookup yields CDR1 SQVTM and CDR2 ANQGSEA. This CDR3 region has 13 residues. V lost 4 bases to trimming and J lost 2 bases, with 11 bases between them.

This sequence joins TRBV7-9 and TRBJ1-1; 10 nucleotides align to TRBD1. Germline loops: CDR1 SEHNR, CDR2 FQNEAQ (reference sequence). This CDR3 is built from 15 residues. Germline trimming cut 6 bases from V and 5 bases from J; bases unmatched to any gene: 9. This chain's CDR3 is CASRDPGTGVTEAFF. The CDR3 DNA sequence: TGTGCCAGCAGGGACCCCGGGACAGGGGTTACTGAAGCTTTCTTT. Combining the CDR3 with reference TRBV7-9 and TRBJ1-1 gives the whole variable domain DTGVSQNPRHKITKRGQNVTFRCDPISEHNRLYWYRQTLGQGPEFLTYFQNEAQLEKSRLLSDRFSAERPKGSFSTLEIQRTEQGDSAMYLCASRDPGTGVTEAFFGQGTRLTVV.

The genes are TRBV27 and TRBJ1-6, with 9 bases that match TRBD1. J gave up 13 bases and V 2 bases, and 15 bases lay outside the gene matches. The CDR3 contains 17 residues. Germline CDR1 MNHEY, CDR2 SMNVEV (reference sequence). CDR3 nucleotide sequence: TGTGCCAGCAGTTTAGTCGCGGCCGGGACAGGGTGGCACCCCCTCCACTTT. Translation gives CASSLVAAGTGWHPLHF.

This clone has a single count. J is TRBJ1-2 and V is TRBV30; D might be TRBD1 (5 bases). In germline, CDR1 is GTSNPN, CDR2 SVGIG (reference sequence). The length of the CDR3 is 14 residues. Trimming removed 4 bases from V and 2 bases from J, with 14 bases in between. CDR3 region: CAWNPGRENYGYTF. The CDR3 region has the DNA TGTGCCTGGAATCCCGGCAGGGAAAACTATGGCTACACCTTC.

This chain joins TRBV13 and TRBJ1-1; possibly TRBD1 for D (5 bases). The CDR3 is made up of 14 amino acids. Germline V lookup: CDR1 PRHDT, CDR2 FYEKMQ (reference sequence). The V end was cut by 5 bases, the J end by 0 bases, with 10 bases between. The CDR3 sequence: CASSPGAVNTEAFF. Here the CDR3 DNA reads TGTGCCAGCAGCCCTGGGGCGGTGAACACTGAAGCTTTCTTT.

J is TRBJ1-2 and V is TRBV10-2; TRBD1 aligns across 8 bases. Germline V CDR1 and CDR2: WSHSY, SAAADI. V gave up 3 bases and J gave up 4 bases; unmatched junction bases: 7. The CDR3 loop spans 15 amino acids. The CDR3 loop reads CASSDATGDLYGYTF. The CDR3 DNA is TGCGCCAGCAGTGACGCGACAGGGGACCTCTATGGCTACACCTTC.

This chain links TRBV18 with TRBJ1-4; no definite D call. The CDR3 runs 13 residues. V lost 1 base to trimming and J lost 8 bases, with 8 bases between them. Germline-derived CDR1 and CDR2 are KGHSH and LQKENI. This chain's CDR3 is CASSPRAAEKLFF. CDR3 nucleotide sequence: TGTGCCAGCTCACCACGAGCCGCCGAAAAACTGTTTTTT.

This chain uses TRBV3-1 (or the pseudogene TRBV3-2) with TRBJ1-3; no reliable D call. The CDR3 loop spans 17 amino acids. Trimming left V 0 bases short and J 0 bases short, with 12 bases between. The V gene's germline CDR1 is LGHDT and CDR2 YNNKEL (reference sequence). CDR3 residues: CASSQDLRSYSGNTIYF. As DNA, the CDR3 is TGTGCCAGCAGCCAAGATTTGAGGTCCTACTCTGGAAACACCATATATTTT.

V and J are TRBV5-8 and TRBJ2-5; 10 bases match TRBD1. CDR3 length: 15 amino acids. Germline trimming cut 4 bases from V and 2 bases from J; bases unmatched to any gene: 5. Germline CDR1 reads SGHTS; CDR2 reads YDEGEE. The CDR3 DNA follows: TGTGCCAGCAGCCCGGGACAGGGGTATCAAGAGACCCAGTACTTC. As protein: CASSPGQGYQETQYF.

The chain has TRBV5-1 and TRBJ1-5; 9 bases fit TRBD1. Unmatched junction bases numbered 4, after V lost 4 bases and J lost 2 bases. CDR3 length equals 15 residues. CDR1 is SGHRS, CDR2 YFSETQ, per germline. In DNA form, the CDR3 reads TGCGCCAGCAGCCGGACAGGGGACGGCAATCAGCCCCAGCATTTT. Its translation: CASSRTGDGNQPQHF.

The V and J genes are TRBV7-9 and TRBJ2-7, with D perhaps matching TRBD1 (5 bases). CDR1 and CDR2 (germline): SEHNR, FQNEAQ (reference sequence). The CDR3 is 11 residues long. Trimming shortened V by 5 bases and J by 6 bases, and 8 bases separated the two germline ends. CDR3 region: CASSQGPEQYV. Here the CDR3 DNA reads TGTGCCAGCAGCCAGGGCCCCGAGCAGTACGTC.